One and the same sample provided the 10 T cell receptor beta chains below, sequenced in a study of cytomegalovirus exposure and HLA in healthy donors. PCR employed 60 Vbeta and 13 Jbeta primers. TCRdb's copy holds only in-frame clones and misses some; the assay was immunoSEQ multiplex PCR. The repertoire includes 130,000 to 150,000 clones, approximately 70% of them detected once, and 14% sits in the top ten. The sequenced sample consisted of PBMCs. The receptors were sampled from a human donor in good health.

The chain carries TRBV6-6 and TRBJ1-1, with a possible D match to TRBD1 (5 bases). Germline V lookup: CDR1 MNHNY, CDR2 SVGAGI (reference sequence). The germline V and J ends were trimmed by 3 bases and 10 bases, with 12 bases remaining between them. CDR3 size: 12 residues. The CDR3 DNA reads TGTGCCAGCAGTTATGACAGTTGGGGAGCTTTCTTT. Translating gives CASSYDSWGAFF.

The V and J genes are TRBV29-1 and TRBJ2-5; 12 bases agree with TRBD1. The CDR3 covers 15 residues. Trimming at V came to 3 bases and at J to 5 bases, leaving 7 bases not matched to a gene. Germline V gene data show CDR1 as SQVTM and CDR2 as ANQGSEA. The CDR3 DNA is TGCAGCGTTGAGGTCGGGACAGGGGGCGTTGAGACCCAGTACTTC. This gives the protein CSVEVGTGGVETQYF. The variable domain in full, with the rest retrieved from reference TRBV29-1 and TRBJ2-5, is SAVISQKPSRDICQRGTSLTIQCQVDSQVTMMFWYRQQPGQSLTLIATANQGSEATYESGFVIDKFPISRPNLTFSTLTVSNMSPEDSSIYLCSVEVGTGGVETQYFGPGTRLLVL.

This chain joins TRBV30 and TRBJ2-2; TRBD2 matches at 13 bases. This CDR3 is built from 18 residues. V lost 8 bases to trimming and J lost 3 bases; unmatched junction nucleotides: 15. CDR1 is GTSNPN and CDR2 is SVGIG in the germline V gene (reference sequence). The CDR3 protein is CAGPWTSGSTGYTGELFF. In nucleotides, the CDR3 is TGTGCCGGACCTTGGACTAGCGGGAGCACCGGCTACACCGGGGAGCTGTTTTTT. Full variable domain (remainder filled in from reference TRBV30 and TRBJ2-2): SQTIHQWPATLVQPVGSPLSLECTVEGTSNPNLYWYRQAAGRGLQLLFYSVGIGQISSEVPQNLSASRPQDRQFILSSKKLLLSDSGFYLCAGPWTSGSTGYTGELFFGEGSRLTVL.

CDR3 amino acids: CASSLDFGAGSTDTQYF. CDR3 bases: TGTGCCAGCAGCTTAGATTTCGGTGCGGGTAGCACAGATACGCAGTATTTT. The rearrangement links TRBV13 to TRBJ2-3; a weak D match, TRBD2 (5 bases). V dropped 1 base and J dropped 0 bases, with 14 bases sitting between them. The CDR3 contains 17 residues. The germline gives CDR1 PRHDT, CDR2 FYEKMQ (reference sequence). The full variable domain, rest sourced from reference TRBV13 and TRBJ2-3, is AAGVIQSPRHLIKEKRETATLKCYPIPRHDTVYWYQQGPGQDPQFLISFYEKMQSDKGSIPDRFSAQQFSDYHSELNMSSLELGDSALYFCASSLDFGAGSTDTQYFGPGTRLTVL.

This sequence joins TRBV19 and TRBJ2-3; 12 bases map to TRBD1. The J segment lost 12 bases and the V segment lost 6 bases, leaving 7 bases of the junction unmatched. Germline CDR1 LNHDA, CDR2 SQIVND (reference sequence). The CDR3 length is 13 residues. The CDR3 DNA sequence: TGTGCCAGTAGGGGACAGGGGGCTTTTCAACAGTATTTT. This sequence encodes CASRGQGAFQQYF.

On this clone itself: At one end the junction does not follow the germline gene, possibly because of a read error. The V gene is TRBV5-6, the J gene TRBJ1-1; no clear D gene. This CDR3 is built from 14 residues. Per germline, CDR1 SGHDT and CDR2 YYEEEE. CDR3 bases: TGTGCCAGCAGCTTGGGGTACCCCAACACCGAAGCTTTCTTT. Protein product: CASSLGYPNTEAFF.

This clone was recorded a few times. The chain joins TRBV27 to TRBJ2-6, with D possibly matching TRBD1 (6 bases). There are 15 residues in the CDR3. Trimming cost V 6 bases and J 0 bases, with 9 bases left between them. CDR1 is MNHEY and CDR2 is SMNVEV in the germline V gene (reference sequence). CDR3 residues: CASSPQGSGANVLTF. The CDR3 DNA reads as TGTGCCAGCAGCCCACAGGGCTCTGGGGCCAACGTCCTGACTTTC.

This chain uses TRBV27 with TRBJ1-5; 8 nucleotides align to TRBD1. The CDR3 is made up of 16 amino acids. CDR1 and CDR2 from the germline V gene are MNHEY and SMNVEV (reference sequence). The V gene end was trimmed by 6 bases and the J gene end by 6 bases; junction bases not matched to a gene: 13. The CDR3 coding sequence is TGTGCCAGCAGGGCCTCGGGCAGGGGGCATGTTCAGCCCCAGCATTTT. Translated: CASRASGRGHVQPQHF.

The J gene is TRBJ2-2, the V gene TRBV19; 13 bases fit TRBD2. The CDR3 consists of 17 residues. Germline CDR1 reads LNHDA; CDR2 reads SQIVND (reference sequence). V lost 5 bases and J lost 4; bases outside the gene matches: 7. CDR3 in amino acids: CASSPLTSGRPTGELFF. The CDR3 DNA follows: TGTGCCAGTAGTCCACTGACTAGCGGGAGGCCCACCGGGGAGCTGTTTTTT. Drawing the rest from reference TRBV19 and TRBJ2-2, the complete variable domain is DGGITQSPKYLFRKEGQNVTLSCEQNLNHDAMYWYRQDPGQGLRLIYYSQIVNDFQKGDIAEGYSVSREKKESFPLTVTSAQKNPTAFYLCASSPLTSGRPTGELFFGEGSRLTVL.

The rearrangement links TRBV19 to TRBJ2-3; TRBD2 aligns across 7 bases. The ends lost 4 bases at V and 0 bases at J; junction bases unmatched: 13. CDR3 length: 18 amino acids. Germline V lookup: CDR1 LNHDA, CDR2 SQIVND (reference sequence). DNA of the CDR3: TGTGCCAGTAGTAGCCCTTTCGTGGCGGGGGTTAGCACAGATACGCAGTATTTT. It encodes CASSSPFVAGVSTDTQYF.